These 18 T cell receptor beta chains originate from one sample sequenced in a study of spatial heterogeneity in lung cancer (dated by TCRdb to about 2019). What the study reported, not specific to this receptor: The tumor nonsynonymous mutation count correlated with the number of expanded alpha and beta TCRs within the tumor.

Libraries came from 5' RACE. The sequencer listed for this sample is NextSeq 500. TCRdb itself trimmed the public reads at Q25 with fastp, ran MiXCR and retained productive beta chains. Every CDR3 protein is listed once, alongside the most common genes and DNA of its rows. The sample table contains around 3,600 distinct CDR3 sequences; only one count was recorded for 15% of them. Under 30% of the sample belongs to the ten largest clones. These receptors have no known antigen. Sample time point, as interpreted from the label and publication: sample taken at primary tumor resection. The sequences come from lung tumor tissue, collected at surgery. The source is a female donor with early-stage non-small cell lung cancer.

On this clonotype: A library prepared for alpha chains yielded this beta chain as an off-target read; its size is of little meaning. The gene calls are TRBV6-5 and TRBJ2-5; possibly TRBD1 for D (6 bases). CDR3 length equals 14 residues. From germline, CDR1 is MNHEY and CDR2 SVGAGI. Trimming shortened V by 2 bases and J by 7 bases, and 14 bases separated the two germline ends. This CDR3 reads CASSYTGRGATQYF. CDR3 DNA sequence: TGTGCCAGCAGTTACACTGGCAGGGGTGCGACCCAGTACTTC.

On this clonotype itself: This beta chain represents an off-target read in a library built for alpha chains; its size is of limited meaning. The chain joins TRBV20-1 to TRBJ2-7; 13 positions agree with TRBD2. This CDR3 comprises 18 residues. Germline V lookup: CDR1 DFQATT, CDR2 SNEGSKA (reference sequence). CDR3 coding DNA: TGCAGCGCTCGGCCCCAAGGACAACCGGGACTAGCGGGGTACGAGCAGTACTTC. Its translation is CSARPQGQPGLAGYEQYF.

This clonotype was seen repeatedly, ten times or more. The library was designed around alpha chains, so this beta chain is a stray read whose abundance carries little weight. J is TRBJ2-1 and V is TRBV4-3, with TRBD2 matching over 8 bases. The CDR3 contains 17 residues. V shed 0 bases and J 9 bases; nucleotides not matched to a gene: 13. Germline V gene data show CDR1 as LGHNA and CDR2 as YSLEER. The CDR3: CASSQERVQTSVGEQFF. The CDR3 nucleotides are TGCGCCAGCAGCCAAGAGAGGGTACAGACTAGCGTCGGTGAGCAGTTCTTC.

This clonotype has only one observation. A library made for alpha chains picked up this beta chain off target, so its size means little. This chain connects TRBV7-2 to TRBJ1-2; D is possibly TRBD1 (5 bases). The CDR3 has 13 amino acids. V was shortened by 5 bases and J by 3 bases, with 10 bases between the two germline ends. Germline-derived CDR1 and CDR2 are SGHTA and FQGNSA. CDR3 in amino acids: CASSPDTDYGYTF. CDR3 nucleotides: TGTGCCAGCAGCCCGGACACCGACTATGGCTACACCTTC.

This clonotype was seen repeatedly, ten times or more. This beta chain is an off-target read within a library intended for alpha chains, so its frequency means little. The chain recombines TRBV5-5 with TRBJ2-1, with a possible D match to TRBD2 (6 bases). The CDR3 consists of 18 residues. Trimming left V 2 bases short and J 8 bases short, with 26 bases between. CDR1 is SGHKS and CDR2 is YYEKEE in the germline V gene (reference sequence). CDR3 in amino acids: CASSLRALRGGVGDEQFF. Written as DNA, the CDR3 is TGTGCCAGCAGCTTACGGGCCCTACGGGGCGGGGTCGGAGATGAGCAGTTCTTC.

This clonotype has ten or more counts. This beta chain is an off-target read within a library intended for alpha chains, so its frequency means little. This chain joins TRBV15 and TRBJ2-4; 8 bases align to TRBD2. The CDR3 has 16 amino acids. CDR1 and CDR2 from the germline V gene are LNHNV and YYDKDF (reference sequence). Trimming removed 1 base from V and 4 bases from J; junction bases left unmatched: 6. In DNA form, the CDR3 reads TGTGCCACCAGCAGAGCTTCGCGCGGGGGGAAAAACATTCAGTACTTC. Its translation: CATSRASRGGKNIQYF.

This clonotype was seen repeatedly, ten times or more. This beta chain is a stray sequence in a library constructed for alpha chains; its clone size is not meaningful. V is TRBV12-3 or TRBV12-4 and J is TRBJ2-7, with D perhaps TRBD2 (5 bases). The CDR3 consists of 13 residues. Trimming took 3 bases from V and 2 from J, leaving 8 bases between them. The CDR3 reads CASSLVGAYEQYF. For the CDR3, the DNA is TGTGCCAGCAGTTTGGTCGGGGCCTACGAGCAGTACTTC.

By proportion, this clonotype is medium-sized. In a library made to pick up alpha chains, this beta chain is a stray read with a size that means little. V gene TRBV7-9 combines with J gene TRBJ1-5; no reliable D call. Trimming stripped 6 bases from V and 2 bases from J, with 14 bases between. The CDR3 totals 15 residues. CDR1 and CDR2 from the germline V gene are SEHNR and FQNEAQ (reference sequence). CDR3 bases: TGTGCCAGCAGTCGGACCGAAAGTGGCAATCAGCCCCAGCATTTT. Protein sequence: CASSRTESGNQPQHF.

This clonotype is termed medium-sized. For a library built for alpha chains, this beta chain is a stray read; little rests on its size. The CDR3 DNA reads as TGTGCCAGCAGTTACCACGGGCCAAATTCACCCCTCCACTTT. It specifies CASSYHGPNSPLHF. This chain links TRBV6-5 with TRBJ1-6; D call uncertain. The V end was cut by 2 bases, the J end by 7 bases, with 9 bases between. This CDR3 is 14 amino acids long. In germline, CDR1 is MNHEY, CDR2 SVGAGI.

By sample fraction, this clonotype is medium-sized. This beta chain was picked up by a library intended for alpha chains and is off target, so its count carries little meaning. The chain is built from TRBV19 and TRBJ2-2; D not resolved. Trimming took 10 bases from V and 1 from J, leaving 13 bases between them. The CDR3 is 14 amino acids. The germline V gene encodes CDR1 LNHDA and CDR2 SQIVND (reference sequence). CDR3 coding DNA: TGTGCCACCCGTCTGGCCGTGAACACCGGGGAGCTGTTTTTT. Translation gives CATRLAVNTGELFF.

By its share, this clonotype is medium-sized. This beta chain appears as a stray read in a library generated for alpha chains; its size is not informative. The chain couples TRBV30 to TRBJ1-1; 8 bases are a match to TRBD1. The CDR3 is 13 residues long. V was pared by 8 bases and J by 6 bases, with 11 bases of the junction left unmatched. Germline lookup yields CDR1 GTSNPN and CDR2 SVGIG (reference sequence). CDR3 sequence reads: CAQARGQGAEAFF. For the CDR3, the DNA is TGTGCCCAGGCCAGGGGGCAAGGCGCTGAAGCTTTCTTT. The whole variable domain, filled in from reference TRBV30 and TRBJ1-1, reads SQTIHQWPATLVQPVGSPLSLECTVEGTSNPNLYWYRQAAGRGLQLLFYSVGIGQISSEVPQNLSASRPQDRQFILSSKKLLLSDSGFYLCAQARGQGAEAFFGQGTRLTVV.

This clonotype was seen repeatedly, ten times or more. Found in a library prepared for alpha chains, this beta chain is an off-target read, and its abundance has little meaning. This chain connects TRBV4-3 to TRBJ2-4; 7 nucleotides match TRBD2. CDR1 is LGHNA, CDR2 YSLEER, per germline. The CDR3 contains 17 residues. V gave up 3 bases and J gave up 0 bases; unmatched junction bases: 8. CDR3 amino acids: CASSHPQRLAAKNIQYF. As DNA, the CDR3 is TGCGCCAGCAGCCATCCCCAAAGACTAGCAGCCAAAAACATTCAGTACTTC.

Sample share makes this clonotype medium-sized. Because this beta chain is a stray read in a library intended to capture alpha chains, its abundance should not be given much weight. The chain employs TRBV5-4 and TRBJ2-3, with TRBD2 matching 8 bases. J lost 5 bases, V lost 1 base, and 6 bases had no gene match. Germline-derived CDR1 and CDR2 are SGHNT and YYREEE (reference sequence). The CDR3 runs 15 residues. The CDR3 loop reads CASSLSSREGDTQYF. In DNA form, the CDR3 reads TGTGCCAGCAGCTTGTCCTCCCGGGAGGGAGATACGCAGTATTTT.

By share, this clonotype counts as medium-sized. Since it is a stray read in a library aimed at alpha chains, this beta chain has a size that is not meaningful. V usage is TRBV10-1 and J usage is TRBJ1-1, with unresolved D. This CDR3 is 16 amino acids long. Germline CDR1 is WNHNN and CDR2 is SYGVQD (reference sequence). Deletions cut 3 bases from V and 5 bases from J, with 19 bases between. CDR3 residues: CASSDSRTLAGTEAFF. Here the CDR3 DNA reads TGCGCCAGCAGTGACTCCCGGACTCTGGCTGGGACTGAAGCTTTCTTT.

This clonotype is medium-sized in the sample. The library was prepared for alpha chains; this beta chain is a stray read, so its frequency means little. The chain uses TRBV3-1 and TRBJ2-3, with D unclear. CDR1 is LGHDT, CDR2 YNNKEL, per germline (reference sequence). The CDR3 is 16 residues long. V lost 0 bases, J lost 3 bases, and 13 bases lay in between. This chain's CDR3 is CASSQERRFRTDTQYF. In DNA, the CDR3 is TGTGCCAGCAGCCAAGAACGAAGGTTTAGGACAGATACGCAGTATTTT.

Regarding this clonotype: This beta chain represents an off-target read in a library built for alpha chains; its size is of limited meaning. V gene TRBV12-3 or TRBV12-4 combines with J gene TRBJ2-1; 10 positions match TRBD2. This CDR3 is 14 amino acids long. V shed 8 bases and J 4 bases; nucleotides not matched to a gene: 5. The CDR3 region has the DNA TGTGCCAGCCGCCTAGCGGGGGATTACAATGAGCAGTTCTTC. Translating gives CASRLAGDYNEQFF.

This clonotype showed up just a few times. This beta chain was picked up by a library intended for alpha chains and is off target, so its count carries little meaning. V gene TRBV20-1 combines with J gene TRBJ2-5; 11 nucleotides line up with TRBD2. Germline CDR1 DFQATT, CDR2 SNEGSKA (reference sequence). The junction had 10 bases not matched to a gene; V was cut back by 8 bases and J by 2 bases. CDR3 length: 15 amino acids. The CDR3 nucleotides are TGCAGTCCCAGACTAGCGGGGAGGAATCAAGAGACCCAGTACTTC. Its translation: CSPRLAGRNQETQYF.

Comment on this clonotype: This beta chain slipped into a library made for alpha chains as a stray read, so its size is not meaningful. The chain couples TRBV28 to TRBJ1-4, with 7 bases lining up with TRBD1. Germline CDR1 and CDR2: MDHEN and SYDVKM. CDR3 length equals 15 residues. V was clipped by 2 bases and J by 3 bases; unmatched bases: 3. CDR3 coding DNA: TGTGCCAGCAGTTTAGGGACAGCGGCTAATGAAAAACTGTTTTTT. Amino acids: CASSLGTAANEKLFF.